This T cell receptor (beta chain) was captured in a study of cytomegalovirus exposure and HLA in healthy donors. The wider study: Of fewer than 450 genotyped donors, about 81% clustered with self-reported Caucasian donors.

Study results and caveats: Per a prior analysis, the majority of TCR beta V segments were productive roughly 90% or roughly 30% of the time. Indistinguishable V segments such as TRBV6-2 and TRBV6-3 were excluded. A missense DCLRE1C variant was associated with V- and J-gene trimming of TCR beta chains in a later analysis, and an independent cohort replicated the association.

CDR1 and CDR2 (germline): SGHRS, YFSETQ. The CDR3 sequence is 16 residues long. V shed 4 bases and J 1 base; nucleotides not matched to a gene: 10. The PCR used 60 Vbeta and 13 Jbeta primers. TCRdb keeps only in-frame clones here, not all; method: immunoSEQ multiplex PCR. The sample records 100,000 or so clones, about 75% being singletons. In regard to this clone: What it binds is not known.

Specimen: PBMCs. The receptor comes from a man younger than 45 in good health and CMV-seropositive. The chain recombines TRBV5-1 with TRBJ2-5; TRBD1 matches 7 bases. CDR3: CASSPTSGQLQETQYF. The CDR3 nucleotides are TGCGCCAGCAGCCCAACTTCGGGACAGCTCCAAGAGACCCAGTACTTC.